This TCR beta chain was captured by sequencing in a study of T-cell memory formation after mild COVID-19. MiXCR, applied by TCRdb to the 5' RACE reads, yields one record per CDR3 protein. The repertoire consists of about 470,000 distinct CDR3 sequences, with roughly 18% occurring once and the leading ten covering about 12%. Study-level findings and limits: In second-wave clones peaking day 37, SARS-CoV-2 specificity remained unconfirmed. The appearance of some responding clones in pre-infection memory suggested that cross-reactive memory joined.

The CDR3 consists of 16 residues. V gave up 1 base and J gave up 0 bases, with 8 bases separating them. Germline CDR1 is SGHNT and CDR2 is YYREEE (reference sequence). This clonotype was seen a single time. The antigen remains unidentified. The sequenced sample consisted of PBMCs or a T cell subset sorted from them (not recorded which). The sequence was obtained from an adult woman who had mild COVID-19 (a few samples of this study predate the infection). Cell type and time point are not known. This rearrangement joins TRBV5-4 to TRBJ2-6, with no clear D. CDR3 sequence (DNA): TGTGCCAGCAGCTTGTTAGCAGGCTCTGGGGCCAACGTCCTGACTTTC. Protein product: CASSLLAGSGANVLTF.